Following are 30 T cell receptor beta chains from one sample sequenced in a study of blood T cell repertoires in COVID-19. This table comes from immunoSEQ multiplex PCR, and its TCRdb copy is limited to in-frame clones, with some not included. The sample contains some 56,000 clones, around 86% of which appear only once. Specimen: peripheral blood. The receptors stem from a woman of 80 years or more with acute or convalescent COVID-19.

The chain is built from TRBV5-1 and TRBJ2-5, with 8 bases lining up with TRBD1. This CDR3 is built from 12 residues. The V gene end was trimmed by 6 bases and the J gene end by 7 bases; junction bases not matched to a gene: 5. Germline CDR1 and CDR2: SGHRS and YFSETQ. The CDR3 is CASTGQGTTQYF. CDR3 sequence (DNA): TGCGCCAGCACCGGACAGGGTACGACCCAGTACTTC.

The chain carries TRBV7-6 and TRBJ1-2, with 7 positions matching TRBD1. The CDR3 has 15 residues. Germline loops: CDR1 SGHVS, CDR2 FNYEAQ. After removal of 1 base from V and 5 bases from J, the junction contained 7 bases not matched to a gene. The CDR3 coding sequence is TGTGCCAGCAGCTTAGGGAGACAGGGACTTTATGGCTACACCTTC. This sequence encodes CASSLGRQGLYGYTF.

This clone was seen a few times. Other DNA sequences in the sample encode the same CDR3. V usage is TRBV27 and J usage is TRBJ1-5, with D unclear. Trimming shortened V by 6 bases and J by 4 bases, and 13 bases separated the two germline ends. Per germline, CDR1 MNHEY and CDR2 SMNVEV (reference sequence). This CDR3 region has 14 residues. Here the CDR3 reads CASSPRPGNQPQHF. In DNA form, the CDR3 reads TGTGCCAGCAGCCCTCGCCCCGGGAATCAGCCCCAGCATTTT.

This chain connects TRBV10-2 to TRBJ1-1; TRBD1 is a possible D gene (5 bases). V was clipped by 7 bases and J by 10 bases, with 16 bases between them. The CDR3 consists of 12 residues. Germline V gives CDR1 WSHSY, CDR2 SAAADI. The CDR3: CASNFAGDGAFF. CDR3 in DNA: TGCGCCAGCAATTTTGCGGGGGACGGAGCTTTCTTT.

This clone was found a few times. This chain joins TRBV5-1 and TRBJ1-1; tentative D call: TRBD1 (6 bases). The V end lost 4 bases, the J end lost 1 base, and 8 bases lay between the germline ends. Germline CDR1 reads SGHRS; CDR2 reads YFSETQ. The CDR3 is 13 amino acids. The CDR3 loop is CASSEQGNTEAFF. The CDR3 DNA reads as TGCGCCAGCAGCGAACAGGGGAACACTGAAGCTTTCTTT.

The CDR3 here is CASSDQTGKSPLHF. CDR3 DNA: TGTGCCAGCAGTGATCAGACAGGGAAATCACCCCTCCACTTT. The chain combines TRBV25-1 with TRBJ1-6; 7 bases are a match to TRBD1. Germline V lookup: CDR1 MGHDK, CDR2 SYGVNS. The CDR3 has 14 amino acids. J lost 10 bases, V lost 3 bases, and 6 bases had no gene match.

The chain uses TRBV15 and TRBJ2-1; a possible D gene is TRBD2 (6 bases). CDR1 is LNHNV, CDR2 YYDKDF, per germline (reference sequence). Trimming left V 6 bases short and J 4 bases short, with 10 bases between. CDR3 length equals 13 residues. CDR3 sequence: CATRSGEYNEQFF. CDR3 nucleotide sequence: TGTGCCACCAGGTCGGGAGAATACAATGAGCAGTTCTTC.

V gene TRBV11-2 combines with J gene TRBJ2-1, with D tentatively TRBD2 (5 bases). Germline CDR1 and CDR2: SGHAT and FQNNGV. The V and J ends lost 0 bases and 0 bases respectively, with 6 bases between them. This CDR3 contains 15 residues. DNA for the CDR3: TGTGCCAGCAGCTTAGAAGGGAGCTCCTACAATGAGCAGTTCTTC. Translation: CASSLEGSSYNEQFF.

V is TRBV12-3 or TRBV12-4 and J is TRBJ2-1; possibly TRBD1 for D (6 bases). The CDR3 length is 12 residues. Deletions cut 5 bases from V and 10 bases from J, with 12 bases between. The CDR3 nucleotides are TGTGCCAGCAGTCCTATAACAGGGGAGCAGTTCTTC. Translation gives CASSPITGEQFF.

V is TRBV19 and J is TRBJ2-2; 7 bases are a match to TRBD2. The CDR3 is 12 amino acids. V lost 8 bases to trimming and J lost 6 bases; unmatched junction nucleotides: 3. Germline CDR1 and CDR2: LNHDA and SQIVND (reference sequence). CDR3 sequence (DNA): TGTGCCAGTGAGGGAGGGTCCGGGGAGCTGTTTTTT. Translated, it gives CASEGGSGELFF. The full variable domain, its missing parts supplied by reference TRBV19 and TRBJ2-2, is DGGITQSPKYLFRKEGQNVTLSCEQNLNHDAMYWYRQDPGQGLRLIYYSQIVNDFQKGDIAEGYSVSREKKESFPLTVTSAQKNPTAFYLCASEGGSGELFFGEGSRLTVL.

This rearrangement joins TRBV7-3 to TRBJ2-7; a possible D gene is TRBD2 (7 bases). Germline CDR1 is SGHTA and CDR2 is FQGTGA. The CDR3 is 14 residues long. V was pared by 0 bases and J by 6 bases, with 12 bases between. The CDR3 here is CASSLTWGGSEQYF. Here the CDR3 DNA reads TGTGCCAGCAGCTTAACATGGGGGGGCAGCGAGCAGTACTTC.

The sample holds a few counts of this clone. The chain joins TRBV5-1 to TRBJ1-1, with TRBD1 identical over 8 bases. With V trimmed by 0 bases and J by 0 bases, 4 bases remained unmatched. The CDR3 contains 16 residues. Germline V gene sequence: CDR1 SGHRS, CDR2 YFSETQ. CDR3 bases: TGCGCCAGCAGCTTGGTGCAGGGGGCCCTGAACACTGAAGCTTTCTTT. Translation: CASSLVQGALNTEAFF.

The chain carries TRBV5-4 and TRBJ1-5, with a weak D call TRBD1 (6 bases). Trimming took off 3 bases at V and 4 bases at J, with 8 bases between the two ends. The CDR3 is 13 amino acids. The germline gives CDR1 SGHNT, CDR2 YYREEE (reference sequence). The CDR3, as DNA: TGTGCCAGCAGCTCGGACAGAAATCAGCCCCAGCATTTT. Amino acids: CASSSDRNQPQHF.

The V and J genes are TRBV7-9 and TRBJ2-7; no clear D gene. The CDR3 runs 13 residues. Deletions cut 7 bases from V and 3 bases from J, with 13 bases between. Germline CDR1 reads SEHNR; CDR2 reads FQNEAQ (reference sequence). CDR3 protein: CASNKDKNYEQYF. CDR3 nucleotide sequence: TGTGCCAGCAACAAAGACAAGAACTACGAGCAGTACTTC.

This chain uses TRBV5-1 with TRBJ1-6, with 7 bases that match TRBD1. J gave up 0 bases and V 3 bases, and 9 bases lay outside the gene matches. This CDR3 spans 18 amino acids. CDR1 SGHRS and CDR2 YFSETQ come from the germline V gene. The CDR3 spells CASSSTGTESSYNSPLHF. As DNA, the CDR3 is TGCGCCAGCAGCTCCACGGGGACAGAGAGCTCCTATAATTCACCCCTCCACTTT.

This clone was picked up one time. The J gene is TRBJ1-2, the V gene TRBV12-3 or TRBV12-4; TRBD1 aligns across 8 bases. The CDR3 loop spans 13 amino acids. The V and J ends lost 7 bases and 9 bases, in that order; junction bases with no gene match: 10. This CDR3 reads CASTTSGQGRYTF. The CDR3 DNA reads TGTGCCAGCACAACTTCTGGACAGGGCCGCTACACCTTC.

This sequence joins TRBV3-1 (or the pseudogene TRBV3-2) and TRBJ1-1; the D is unclear. Germline V lookup: CDR1 LGHDT, CDR2 YNNKEL (reference sequence). Trimming removed 3 bases at V and 5 bases at J, with 7 bases between. CDR3 length equals 12 residues. Here the CDR3 DNA reads TGTGCCAGCAGCCAGCGGTGGACTGAAGCTTTCTTT. Protein sequence: CASSQRWTEAFF.

For this clone: In the same sample, other DNA sequences code for this CDR3. The chain couples TRBV9 to TRBJ2-5, with 9 nucleotides matching TRBD2. V was clipped by 2 bases and J by 4 bases; unmatched bases: 6. This CDR3 contains 15 residues. Germline lookup yields CDR1 SGDLS and CDR2 YYNGEE. The CDR3 spells CASSVAGGPRETQYF. CDR3 in DNA: TGTGCCAGCAGCGTGGCGGGGGGGCCCCGAGAGACCCAGTACTTC.

The V call is TRBV3-1 (or the pseudogene TRBV3-2), the J call TRBJ2-2; 7 nucleotides align to TRBD2. Trimming removed 2 bases from V and 5 bases from J; junction bases left unmatched: 11. The CDR3 is 17 residues long. Germline CDR1 reads LGHDT; CDR2 reads YNNKEL (reference sequence). CDR3 nucleotides: TGTGCCAGCAGCCAACCTAACGGCGGGAGCGGAACCGGGGAGCTGTTTTTT. Its protein product is CASSQPNGGSGTGELFF.

This clone occurred once. This sequence joins TRBV3-1 (or the pseudogene TRBV3-2) and TRBJ2-1; the match to TRBD1 covers 11 bases. The CDR3 loop spans 12 amino acids. CDR1 and CDR2 from the germline V gene are LGHDT and YNNKEL (reference sequence). V dropped 11 bases and J dropped 9; count of bases not matched to a gene: 6. Here the CDR3 DNA reads TGTGCCGGTGGGACAGGGGGTGGTGAGCAGTTCTTC. Protein sequence: CAGGTGGGEQFF.

The chain uses TRBV2 and TRBJ2-3; D unresolved. CDR1 SNHLY and CDR2 FYNNEI come from the germline V gene. This CDR3 has 12 amino acids. Trimming pared 3 bases from V and 3 bases from J, leaving 4 bases between. In nucleotides, the CDR3 is TGTGCCAGCAGTGATTTAACAGATACGCAGTATTTT. The encoded protein is CASSDLTDTQYF.

The chain couples TRBV6-2 or TRBV6-3 to TRBJ2-3, with D perhaps matching TRBD2 (6 bases). This CDR3 is built from 15 residues. The germline gives CDR1 MNHEY, CDR2 SVGEGT. Trimming removed 5 bases from V and 2 bases from J, with 14 bases in between. CDR3 sequence: CASSQKRATTDTQYF. In nucleotides, the CDR3 is TGTGCCAGCAGTCAAAAGCGGGCCACCACAGATACGCAGTATTTT.

This clone appeared a single time. The rearrangement uses TRBV11-2 and TRBJ1-2; 9 positions match TRBD1. Germline V gene lookup returns CDR1 SGHAT and CDR2 FQNNGV. V lost 5 bases to trimming and J lost 7 bases; unmatched junction nucleotides: 8. This CDR3 spans 14 amino acids. The CDR3 is CASSPDRGGLGYTF. CDR3 DNA: TGTGCCAGCAGCCCCGACAGGGGGGGCCTTGGCTACACCTTC.

This clone was recorded once. The chain employs TRBV6-6 and TRBJ2-1; D possibly corresponds to TRBD2 (6 bases). Per germline, CDR1 MNHNY and CDR2 SVGAGI (reference sequence). The CDR3 loop spans 16 amino acids. Trimming removed 5 bases at V and 0 bases at J, with 14 bases between. CDR3 in DNA: TGTGCCAGCAGTAGCGGGCCATTGAGCTCCTACAATGAGCAGTTCTTC. This codes for CASSSGPLSSYNEQFF.

This clone was found a few times. The V and J genes are TRBV24-1 and TRBJ2-6, with a tentative D call TRBD2 (6 bases). Trimming stripped 2 bases from V and 2 bases from J, with 15 bases between. The CDR3 totals 18 residues. Germline V CDR1 and CDR2: KGHDR, SFDVKD. The CDR3 DNA sequence: TGTGCCACCAGTGATTCATGGGACTCCCCCCCTGGGGCCAACGTCCTGACTTTC. Encoded protein: CATSDSWDSPPGANVLTF.

CDR3 bases: TGCGCCAGCAGCTTGGGCCCAGGGGGGCAAGAGACCCAGTACTTC. Its protein is CASSLGPGGQETQYF. The chain carries TRBV5-1 and TRBJ2-5, with D perhaps matching TRBD1 (7 bases). CDR1 is SGHRS, CDR2 YFSETQ, per germline. The V gene lost 0 bases and the J gene lost 2 bases, with 11 bases spanning the gap. The CDR3 covers 15 residues.

The chain is built from TRBV6-5 and TRBJ1-1, with a weak D call TRBD1 (5 bases). The germline gives CDR1 MNHEY, CDR2 SVGAGI. The V gene lost 6 bases and the J gene lost 1 base, with 12 bases spanning the gap. The CDR3 loop spans 14 amino acids. The CDR3 DNA sequence: TGTGCCAGCAGGAAACTCGGACAGAACACTGAAGCTTTCTTT. Its protein is CASRKLGQNTEAFF.

The V call is TRBV19, the J call TRBJ1-2, with TRBD1 matching 7 bases. Unmatched junction bases numbered 10, after V lost 3 bases and J lost 6 bases. Germline values: CDR1 LNHDA, CDR2 SQIVND (reference sequence). This CDR3 has 15 residues. The CDR3 coding sequence is TGTGCCAGTAGTATGAAGGGGACAGTTCGAAATGGCTACACCTTC. This gives the protein CASSMKGTVRNGYTF.

This chain uses TRBV2 with TRBJ1-6; 8 bases line up with TRBD1. The J segment lost 0 bases and the V segment lost 5 bases, leaving 3 bases of the junction unmatched. Germline V lookup: CDR1 SNHLY, CDR2 FYNNEI. This CDR3 comprises 16 residues. CDR3 loop: CASSRDRSSYNSPLHF. CDR3 DNA sequence: TGTGCCAGCAGTAGGGACAGGAGCTCCTATAATTCACCCCTCCACTTT.

This chain connects TRBV11-1 to TRBJ2-2; perhaps TRBD2 as D (5 bases). Germline CDR1 and CDR2: SGHAT and FQDESV (reference sequence). The CDR3 loop spans 14 amino acids. V lost 5 bases and J 5 bases, leaving 12 bases between the germline ends. The CDR3 DNA sequence: TGTGCCAGCAGCCCGGACTTTCTAACCGGGGAGCTGTTTTTT. Residues: CASSPDFLTGELFF.